This is a list of T cell receptor beta chains from one sample in a study of T cells in Graves' hyperthyroidism and ophthalmopathy. TCRdb reanalysed the multiplex PCR reads using MiXCR and keeps one entry per CDR3 protein. Of hundreds of thousands of distinct CDR3 sequences listed, 45% are singletons. Sequencing input: peripheral blood or thyroid tissue (not recorded which). The receptors here all came from an adult man with Graves' disease, either hyperthyroidism or ophthalmopathy (not recorded which). Each CDR3 is given with its conserved first and last residue. A D gene is named only where the DNA matches it firmly. The size of a clone is reported for some rows only, either as once, few or many, or as a class for expanded clones.

TRBV12-3/TRBV12-4	NA	TRBJ1-2	many	TGTGCCAGCAGTCAAGGGGCTAGCTACACCTTC	CASSQGASYTF
TRBV6-5	TRBD1	TRBJ1-2	NA	TGTGCCAGCACCAGGGACAGGGGGCCCTATGGCTACACCTTC	CASTRDRGPYGYTF
TRBV29-1	TRBD1	TRBJ1-1	many	TGCAGCGGGGACAGGGGGCACACTGAAGCTTTCTTT	CSGDRGHTEAFF
TRBV2	NA	TRBJ1-5	NA	TGTGCCAGCAGTGAAGAGCAGTGGGAGACCCAGCATTTT	CASSEEQWETQHF
TRBV10-3	NA	TRBJ1-2	many	TGTGCCATCAGCAGCCCCCAGCAGGGCTACACCTTC	CAISSPQQGYTF
TRBV7-9	TRBD1	TRBJ1-1	once	TGTGCCAGCAGCGGAGGGACAGGGAGCAGCACTGAAGCTTTCTTT	CASSGGTGSSTEAFF
TRBV7-3	NA	TRBJ2-7	few	TGTGCCAGCAGCCAAAGCCCGGGGGCAACTGACGAGCAGTACTTC	CASSQSPGATDEQYF
TRBV7-9	NA	TRBJ1-1	many	TGTGCCAGCAGCCTCCTGCAGAGCTCTGAAGCTTTCTTT	CASSLLQSSEAFF
TRBV3-1	TRBD1	TRBJ2-7	few	TGTGCCAGCAGCCGTTCAGGGGGTCTCTACGAGCAGTACTTC	CASSRSGGLYEQYF
TRBV7-2	NA	TRBJ1-1	many	TGTGCCAGCAGCCAAGCCAGGGGCGGCGCGAACACTGAAGCTTTCTTT	CASSQARGGANTEAFF
TRBV7-9	NA	TRBJ1-2	many	TGTGCCAGCAGCTTAGCCGTCGGGTTTACGGGCTACACCTTC	CASSLAVGFTGYTF
TRBV20-1	TRBD2	TRBJ2-7	few	TGCAGTGCTAGCCGCGGGACTAGCATCGACGAGCAGTACTTC	CSASRGTSIDEQYF
TRBV2	NA	TRBJ2-5	NA	TGTGCCAGCAGTGAAATCTTGACAGTCCAAGAGACCCAGTACTTC	CASSEILTVQETQYF
TRBV29-1	TRBD1	TRBJ1-4	NA	TGCAGCTTGGGACAGGCCGCGGAAAAACTGTTTTTT	CSLGQAAEKLFF
TRBV11-2	TRBD1	TRBJ1-2	NA	TGTGCCAGCAGCTTGAGGACAGGGGTAGCCTATGGCTACACCTTC	CASSLRTGVAYGYTF
TRBV29-1	TRBD1	TRBJ1-2	many	TGCAGCGTTCGGGACAGGGGACCCTATGGCTACACCTTC	CSVRDRGPYGYTF
TRBV9	TRBD1	TRBJ1-6	NA	TGTGCCAGCAGCACACAGACAGGGGGCCAATCACCCCTCCACTTT	CASSTQTGGQSPLHF
TRBV7-2	NA	TRBJ2-5	NA	TGTGCCAGCAGCTCGCAAGACAGTTTGGGGAGATTTGGGACCCAAGAGACCCAGTACTTC	CASSSQDSLGRFGTQETQYF
TRBV19	NA	TRBJ1-4	NA	TGTGCCAGTAGTAAATCGGGGACACCCGATCCTAATGAAAAACTGTTTTTT	CASSKSGTPDPNEKLFF
TRBV29-1	TRBD1	TRBJ1-2	NA	TGCAGCCAACAAGCCGGGACAGGATCCGAAAGGGGCTACACCTTC	CSQQAGTGSERGYTF
TRBV7-8	TRBD2	TRBJ2-7	NA	TGTGCCAGCAGCGCGCGGACTAGCGGATACGAGCAGTACTTC	CASSARTSGYEQYF
TRBV6-1	NA	TRBJ1-2	NA	TGTGCCAGCAGCGAGACAGAGCCTAACTATGGCTACACCTTC	CASSETEPNYGYTF
TRBV29-1	NA	TRBJ2-7	NA	TGCAGCGTTGATGAGGGGGCCTACGAGCAGTACTTC	CSVDEGAYEQYF
TRBV7-2	NA	TRBJ2-1	NA	TGTGCCAGCAGCCGGTCGAATGAGCAGTTCTTC	CASSRSNEQFF
TRBV7-2	NA	TRBJ2-5	many	TGTGCCAGCAGCCCGACTAGGGGCCAAGAGACCCAGTACTTC	CASSPTRGQETQYF
TRBV10-2	NA	TRBJ1-6	NA	TGCGCCCTGACCGGGGTTGATAATTCACCCCTCCACTTT	CALTGVDNSPLHF
TRBV10-3	NA	TRBJ1-1	many	TGTGCCATCAGTGAGGTTTGGAACACTGAAGCTTTCTTT	CAISEVWNTEAFF
TRBV7-9	NA	TRBJ1-1	NA	TGTGCCAGCAGCCACCTCGGTGTTGAAGCTTTCTTT	CASSHLGVEAFF
TRBV25-1	NA	TRBJ1-1	medium-sized	TGTGCCAGCAGTGACAACAGGGCATCTTTCTTT	CASSDNRASFF
TRBV7-2	NA	TRBJ1-2	many	TGTGCCAGCAGCCTGGACTACCCGGCAGATGGCTACACCTTC	CASSLDYPADGYTF
TRBV29-1	NA	TRBJ1-2	many	TGCAGCGCCCGCAGGGAGGGTGGCTACACCTTC	CSARREGGYTF
TRBV5-6	TRBD1	TRBJ1-1	few	TGTGCCAGCAGCAGAATTCCGGGACAGGGGAACACTGAAGCTTTCTTT	CASSRIPGQGNTEAFF
TRBV9	TRBD1	TRBJ1-6	NA	TGTGCCAGCAGCCCTGGACAGGGGTTAGGATCACCCCTCCACTTT	CASSPGQGLGSPLHF
TRBV2	NA	TRBJ1-5	once	TGTGCCAGCAGTGAAGATGGCGGGAGCAATCAGCCCCAGCATTTT	CASSEDGGSNQPQHF
TRBV10-1	NA	TRBJ1-3	NA	TGTGCCATCAGTGAGCACGGGGACACCATATATTTT	CAISEHGDTIYF
TRBV20-1	TRBD1	TRBJ1-6	NA	TGCAGTGCTGCCGGACAGGGCCATAATTCACCCCTCCACTTT	CSAAGQGHNSPLHF